This T cell receptor (beta chain) was sequenced for a study of post-analysis software for immune sequencing data. The study's findings and limits: Those with multiple sclerosis, the patient group, showed significantly lower normalized Chao1 diversity than controls. Samples from one preparation batch, clustered by F measure, grouped strongly together. TRBV5-6, TRBV5-1 and TRBV20-1 were among about 5 TRBV segments more frequent in patients than controls.

The authors incorporated unique molecular identifiers into the TCR beta cDNA libraries. TCRdb itself ran the PCR reads through MiXCR, one entry per CDR3 protein. The sample holds hundreds of thousands of distinct CDR3 sequences, roughly 29% seen once. Per germline, CDR1 SQVTM and CDR2 ANQGSEA. The CDR3 runs 16 residues. V lost 6 bases to trimming and J lost 4 bases; unmatched junction nucleotides: 9. To note about this clonotype: What it binds is not known.

This chain links TRBV29-1 with TRBJ2-1, with 13 bases that match TRBD2. The sample comprised blood. This clonotype was sampled from a girl between 5 and 17 years old with multiple sclerosis. The CDR3 DNA reads as TGCAGCGTAGACAGGACTAGCGGGAGATCATACAATGAGCAGTTCTTC. This translates into CSVDRTSGRSYNEQFF.